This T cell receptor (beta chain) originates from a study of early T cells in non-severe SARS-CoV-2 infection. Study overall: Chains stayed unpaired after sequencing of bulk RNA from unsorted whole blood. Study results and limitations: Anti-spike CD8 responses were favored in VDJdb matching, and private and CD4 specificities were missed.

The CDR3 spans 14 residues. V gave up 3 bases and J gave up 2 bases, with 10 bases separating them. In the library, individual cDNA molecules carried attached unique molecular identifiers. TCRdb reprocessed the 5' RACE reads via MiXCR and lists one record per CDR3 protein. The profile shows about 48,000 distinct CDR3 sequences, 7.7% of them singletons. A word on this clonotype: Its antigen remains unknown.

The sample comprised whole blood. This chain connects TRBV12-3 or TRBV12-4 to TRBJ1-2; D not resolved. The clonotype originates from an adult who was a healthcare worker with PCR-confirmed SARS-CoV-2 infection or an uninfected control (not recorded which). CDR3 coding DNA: TGTGCCAGCAGTTTTGCCAGTTTCAACTATGGCTACACCTTC. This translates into CASSFASFNYGYTF.